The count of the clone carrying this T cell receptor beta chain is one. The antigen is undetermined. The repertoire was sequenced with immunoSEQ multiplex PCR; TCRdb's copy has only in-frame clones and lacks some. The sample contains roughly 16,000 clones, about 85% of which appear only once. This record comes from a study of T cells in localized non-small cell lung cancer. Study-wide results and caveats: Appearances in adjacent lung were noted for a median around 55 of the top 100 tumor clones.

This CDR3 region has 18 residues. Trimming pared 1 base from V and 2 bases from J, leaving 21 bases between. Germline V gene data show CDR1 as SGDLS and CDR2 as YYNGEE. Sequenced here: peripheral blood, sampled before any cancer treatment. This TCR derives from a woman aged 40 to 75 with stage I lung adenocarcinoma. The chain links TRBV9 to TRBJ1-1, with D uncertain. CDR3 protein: CASSVNDIPSLGNTEAFF. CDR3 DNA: TGTGCCAGCAGCGTAAATGATATACCGTCCTTAGGAAACACTGAAGCTTTCTTT.